The next 32 T cell receptor beta chains were all read from a single sample in a study of OX40 agonist ivuxolimab in advanced cancers. The method was immunoSEQ multiplex PCR; TCRdb's version includes in-frame clones alone and lacks a portion of them. The data show tens of thousands of clones, 65% to 85% seen once. The sample here was CD4+ or CD8+ T cells sorted from blood, taken in a trial of the OX40 agonist ivuxolimab. The origin of the receptors is an adult with an advanced solid tumor such as melanoma, head and neck, liver or kidney cancer.

The chain carries TRBV10-2 and TRBJ2-6; D is unresolved. The germline V gene encodes CDR1 WSHSY and CDR2 SAAADI. There are 15 residues in the CDR3. Trimming removed 7 bases at V and 0 bases at J, with 10 bases between. The CDR3 region is CASTDIYSGANVLTF. The CDR3 DNA sequence: TGCGCCAGCACCGACATCTACTCTGGGGCCAACGTCCTGACTTTC.

This chain connects TRBV9 to TRBJ1-4; 7 bases are shared with TRBD1. CDR1 and CDR2 (germline): SGDLS, YYNGEE. With V trimmed by 2 bases and J by 3 bases, 7 bases remained unmatched. The CDR3 covers 16 residues. The chain's CDR3 is CASSVGTAASNEKLFF. In DNA form, the CDR3 reads TGTGCCAGCAGCGTCGGGACAGCCGCCTCTAATGAAAAACTGTTTTTT. The full variable domain, its missing parts supplied by reference TRBV9 and TRBJ1-4, is DSGVTQTPKHLITATGQRVTLRCSPRSGDLSVYWYQQSLDQGLQFLIQYYNGEERAKGNILERFSAQQFPDLHSELNLSSLELGDSALYFCASSVGTAASNEKLFFGSGTQLSVL.

The J gene is TRBJ1-1, the V gene TRBV27; 7 nucleotides agree with TRBD1. Trimming at V came to 4 bases and at J to 4 bases, leaving 6 bases not matched to a gene. This CDR3 spans 14 amino acids. Germline V CDR1 and CDR2: MNHEY, SMNVEV (reference sequence). The CDR3 DNA reads TGTGCCAGCAGTTCCCAAGGGACAGTCACTGAAGCTTTCTTT. Protein product: CASSSQGTVTEAFF.

V usage is TRBV13 and J usage is TRBJ1-1; D gene ambiguous. Trimming removed 1 base from V and 11 bases from J, with 35 bases in between. The CDR3 runs to 20 residues. The germline CDR1 and CDR2 sequences are PRHDT and FYEKMQ (reference sequence). CDR3 in DNA: TGTGCCAGCAGCTTAGTGTCAGGATTAAAGGAGTTCGGTCCAGTCTCAGGTGCTTTCTTT. Amino acids: CASSLVSGLKEFGPVSGAFF.

The J gene is TRBJ2-7, the V gene TRBV10-3, with 8 positions matching TRBD1. With V trimmed by 3 bases and J by 3 bases, 4 bases remained unmatched. This CDR3 contains 14 residues. Germline V gives CDR1 ENHRY, CDR2 SYGVKD. Here the CDR3 DNA reads TGTGCCATCAGTGAAGGACAGGGTGGCTACGAGCAGTACTTC. It encodes CAISEGQGGYEQYF.

V gene TRBV11-2 combines with J gene TRBJ2-5; tentatively, D is TRBD2 (6 bases). The J call could be wrong; TRBJ2-7 is a better fit for the DNA end. The CDR3 length is 15 residues. Germline lookup yields CDR1 SGHAT and CDR2 FQNNGV. The chain's CDR3 is CASSMGLDATYEQYF. DNA for the CDR3: TGTGCCAGCAGCATGGGACTCGACGCTACCTACGAGCAGTACTTC.

This rearrangement joins TRBV4-1 to TRBJ2-7; possible D gene TRBD2, 6 bases. The V gene's germline CDR1 is MGHRA and CDR2 YSYEKL. Trimming cost V 4 bases and J 0 bases, with 13 bases left between them. The CDR3 length is 15 residues. The CDR3 coding sequence is TGCGCCAGCAGCCCGGGGACTTACAGCTCCTACGAGCAGTACTTC. As protein: CASSPGTYSSYEQYF.

The V call is TRBV13, the J call TRBJ2-1; 7 nucleotides line up with TRBD2. After removal of 6 bases from V and 5 bases from J, the junction contained 13 bases not matched to a gene. The CDR3 totals 16 residues. Looked up from germline, CDR1 is PRHDT and CDR2 is FYEKMQ (reference sequence). The CDR3 DNA follows: TGTGCCAGCAGTTTGGCGGGGGTTGGGTGGAACAATGAGCAGTTCTTC. Its translation: CASSLAGVGWNNEQFF.

The chain has TRBV7-3 and TRBJ2-3; 9 bases agree with TRBD2. CDR3 length: 17 residues. Germline CDR1 is SGHTA and CDR2 is FQGTGA. The trim removed 0 bases at V and 4 bases at J, leaving 8 bases unmatched. CDR3 residues: CASSLTGGGRASDTQYF. The CDR3 nucleotides are TGTGCCAGCAGCTTAACCGGCGGCGGGAGGGCCTCAGATACGCAGTATTTT.

V gene TRBV5-1 combines with J gene TRBJ1-1, with D hard to call. CDR1 is SGHRS and CDR2 is YFSETQ in the germline V gene. V was pared by 1 base and J by 1 base, with 8 bases between. The CDR3 extends over 14 amino acids. CDR3 sequence: CASSLSARNTEAFF. In DNA form, the CDR3 reads TGCGCCAGCAGCTTGAGTGCCCGGAACACTGAAGCTTTCTTT.

CDR3 in amino acids: CASSQPYEKLFF. CDR3 bases: TGCGCCAGCAGCCAGCCCTATGAAAAACTGTTTTTT. This rearrangement joins TRBV4-1 to TRBJ1-4; D is uncertain. Germline CDR1 is MGHRA and CDR2 is YSYEKL. CDR3 length equals 12 residues. The V end was cut by 3 bases, the J end by 6 bases, with 5 bases between.

The rearrangement uses TRBV10-3 and TRBJ2-2; either TRBD1 or TRBD2 may fit D (5 bases each). CDR3 length: 15 residues. The V and J ends lost 6 bases and 5 bases respectively, with 16 bases between them. The germline gives CDR1 ENHRY, CDR2 SYGVKD. CDR3 residues: CAIRITGTTTGELFF. As DNA, the CDR3 is TGTGCCATCAGAATAACCGGGACGACAACCGGGGAGCTGTTTTTT.

This chain joins TRBV2 and TRBJ2-1; TRBD1 matches at 9 bases. From germline, CDR1 is SNHLY and CDR2 FYNNEI. This CDR3 is built from 15 residues. V trimming: 6 bases; J trimming: 7 bases; junction bases outside the gene matches: 10. Here the CDR3 DNA reads TGTGCCAGCAGAGAACCGGGACAGGGATTAAATGAGCAGTTCTTC. Residues: CASREPGQGLNEQFF.

The rearrangement links TRBV2 to TRBJ2-7; 7 bases fit TRBD1. Germline loops: CDR1 SNHLY, CDR2 FYNNEI. After removal of 10 bases from V and 0 bases from J, the junction contained 6 bases not matched to a gene. The CDR3 is 13 residues long. The CDR3 reads CANRGTASYEQYF. The CDR3 coding sequence is TGTGCCAATCGAGGGACAGCCTCCTACGAGCAGTACTTC.

The chain has TRBV11-3 and TRBJ2-1; possible D gene TRBD2, 5 bases. Germline-derived CDR1 and CDR2 are SGHNT and YENEEA. The CDR3 runs to 14 residues. Trimming stripped 5 bases from V and 8 bases from J, with 16 bases between. CDR3: CASSPGFLQDEQFF. CDR3 sequence (DNA): TGTGCCAGCAGCCCGGGGTTCCTTCAAGATGAGCAGTTCTTC.

The chain uses TRBV27 and TRBJ1-4; D unclear. Per germline, CDR1 MNHEY and CDR2 SMNVEV (reference sequence). V was pared by 4 bases and J by 8 bases, with 11 bases between. The CDR3 has 13 amino acids. CDR3 sequence reads: CASSYGIREKLFF. DNA of the CDR3: TGTGCCAGCAGTTATGGGATACGGGAAAAACTGTTTTTT.

This chain uses TRBV5-8 with TRBJ1-1; D gene ambiguous. This CDR3 has 13 amino acids. The germline V gene has CDR1 SGHTS and CDR2 YDEGEE. Trimming left V 2 bases short and J 3 bases short, with 8 bases between. The CDR3 sequence is CASSLRGYTEAFF. As DNA, the CDR3 is TGTGCCAGCAGCTTACGGGGATACACTGAAGCTTTCTTT.

The chain carries TRBV6-1 and TRBJ2-7, with D possibly TRBD1 on 6 matching bases. With 1 base removed from V and 1 base from J, the gap between germline ends came to 14 bases. Germline assignment: CDR1 MNHNS and CDR2 SASEGT. This CDR3 comprises 16 residues. The CDR3 DNA follows: TGTGCCAGCAGTGAAGTTTCGTCAGGGGATTCCTACGAGCAGTACTTC. Residues: CASSEVSSGDSYEQYF.

This clone was observed a single time. The chain joins TRBV2 to TRBJ2-1; no clear D. This CDR3 is 10 amino acids long. Trimming cost V 8 bases and J 10 bases, with 9 bases left between them. Germline assignment: CDR1 SNHLY and CDR2 FYNNEI. CDR3 DNA: TGTGCCAGCGGCTTTAACGAGCAGTTCTTC. This gives the protein CASGFNEQFF. The full variable domain, rest sourced from reference TRBV2 and TRBJ2-1, is EPEVTQTPSHQVTQMGQEVILRCVPISNHLYFYWYRQILGQKVEFLVSFYNNEISEKSEIFDDQFSVERPDGSNFTLKIRSTKLEDSAMYFCASGFNEQFFGPGTRLTVL.

Only a few counts were recorded for this clone. The chain carries TRBV11-1 and TRBJ1-1; 9 bases map to TRBD1. Trimming took 2 bases from V and 5 from J; bases not matched to a gene: 6. CDR3 length: 15 amino acids. The germline CDR1 and CDR2 sequences are SGHAT and FQDESV (reference sequence). The CDR3 loop reads CASSLWTGEGTEAFF. The CDR3 DNA follows: TGTGCCAGCAGCTTATGGACAGGGGAGGGGACTGAAGCTTTCTTT.

The chain recombines TRBV5-1 with TRBJ1-3; 7 nucleotides align to TRBD1. CDR1 SGHRS and CDR2 YFSETQ come from the germline V gene. V was pared by 1 base and J by 1 base, with 5 bases of the junction left unmatched. The CDR3 has 16 amino acids. CDR3 sequence: CASSLLGTESGNTIYF. CDR3 DNA sequence: TGCGCCAGCAGCTTGTTAGGGACAGAGTCTGGAAACACCATATATTTT.

Written as DNA, the CDR3 is TGTGCCAGCAGCCATTGGACACTTCGCAATCAGCCCCAGCATTTT. This translates into CASSHWTLRNQPQHF. The rearrangement links TRBV7-9 to TRBJ1-5; D might be TRBD1 (5 bases). V dropped 5 bases and J dropped 2 bases, with 13 bases sitting between them. The length of the CDR3 is 15 residues. Germline V gene lookup returns CDR1 SEHNR and CDR2 FQNEAQ (reference sequence).

The chain has TRBV11-2 and TRBJ2-1; D call uncertain. This CDR3 has 17 residues. The germline gives CDR1 SGHAT, CDR2 FQNNGV. The germline V and J ends were trimmed by 0 bases and 0 bases, with 12 bases remaining between them. CDR3 bases: TGTGCCAGCAGCTTAGAATCTCCGGGCAGCTCCTACAATGAGCAGTTCTTC. It is translated as CASSLESPGSSYNEQFF.

The chain recombines TRBV6-5 with TRBJ2-4; D is perhaps TRBD1 (6 bases). The ends were cut back, 9 bases at V and 1 base at J, with 13 bases in the middle. Germline V gene lookup returns CDR1 MNHEY and CDR2 SVGAGI. The CDR3 totals 14 residues. The CDR3 DNA sequence: TGTGCCAGTCACAGGGCTTCGGCCAAAAACATTCAGTACTTC. Protein sequence: CASHRASAKNIQYF.

The rearrangement uses TRBV19 and TRBJ2-1; 10 nucleotides align to TRBD1. The CDR3 extends over 17 amino acids. With 3 bases clipped from V and 4 bases from J, the junction kept 9 bases outside the gene matches. Germline CDR1 is LNHDA and CDR2 is SQIVND (reference sequence). In DNA, the CDR3 is TGTGCCAGTAGTATTAACCCCGGGACAGGGGTTTACAATGAGCAGTTCTTC. Its translation: CASSINPGTGVYNEQFF.

The J gene is TRBJ2-1, the V gene TRBV6-5; D call uncertain. Trimming removed 6 bases from V and 2 bases from J, with 8 bases in between. Germline V gene data show CDR1 as MNHEY and CDR2 as SVGAGI. CDR3 length: 13 amino acids. As DNA, the CDR3 is TGTGCCAGCAGACAGAGCCCCTACAATGAGCAGTTCTTC. Translated, it gives CASRQSPYNEQFF.

This sequence joins TRBV11-2 and TRBJ1-1; D gene unclear. The CDR3 is 14 amino acids. Germline V gene sequence: CDR1 SGHAT, CDR2 FQNNGV. The ends were cut back, 4 bases at V and 5 bases at J, with 14 bases in the middle. CDR3: CASSSDGLITEAFF. The CDR3 nucleotides are TGTGCCAGCAGCTCGGACGGTTTGATAACTGAAGCTTTCTTT.

The V call is TRBV5-8, the J call TRBJ2-7, with a tentative D call TRBD2 (6 bases). Germline V gives CDR1 SGHTS, CDR2 YDEGEE. The V and J ends lost 3 bases and 7 bases respectively, with 17 bases between them. This CDR3 contains 14 residues. Written as DNA, the CDR3 is TGTGCCAGCAGCTGGCCTGGCGGGGCTGGGGAGCAGTACTTC. Its protein product is CASSWPGGAGEQYF.

This clone has only one observation. The chain employs TRBV5-4 and TRBJ1-6; possibly TRBD1 for D (5 bases). There are 16 residues in the CDR3. Germline CDR1 is SGHNT and CDR2 is YYREEE (reference sequence). Trimming shortened V by 0 bases and J by 8 bases, and 15 bases separated the two germline ends. The CDR3 region has the DNA TGTGCCAGCAGCTTGGGGGGGACGGACGGTTATTCACCCCTCCACTTT. Its translation: CASSLGGTDGYSPLHF.

The V gene is TRBV7-8, the J gene TRBJ2-1; tentative D call: TRBD2 (7 bases). CDR1 SGHVS and CDR2 FQNEAQ come from the germline V gene. The CDR3 consists of 17 residues. V lost 1 base and J 4 bases, leaving 17 bases between the germline ends. CDR3 sequence (DNA): TGTGCCAGCAGCTTAGGCGGGGGCCAAAGAGGGTACAATGAGCAGTTCTTC. Residues: CASSLGGGQRGYNEQFF.

In its sample, this clone was seen once. This sequence joins TRBV6-5 and TRBJ2-7, with D unclear. V dropped 6 bases and J dropped 12 bases, with 6 bases sitting between them. Germline V CDR1 and CDR2: MNHEY, SVGAGI. The CDR3 consists of 8 residues. CDR3 amino acids: CASSGRYF. The CDR3 coding sequence is TGTGCCAGCAGCGGACGGTACTTC.

This clone showed up just a few times. The rearrangement links TRBV5-1 to TRBJ2-1; perhaps TRBD1 as D (6 bases). Trimming pared 4 bases from V and 8 bases from J, leaving 25 bases between. Germline V gives CDR1 SGHRS, CDR2 YFSETQ. This CDR3 region has 17 residues. In nucleotides, the CDR3 is TGCGCCAGCAGCAGCGCGCCTATAGCGAGAGGGGGACATGAGCAGTTCTTC. Its translation is CASSSAPIARGGHEQFF.